Shown below are 8 T cell receptor beta chains from a single sample sequenced in a study of beta chain features in type 1 diabetes. All of the isolated RNA was reverse transcribed, so expressed TCRB transcripts were sequenced. Some clones are missing from TCRdb's copy, which holds only in-frame ones; the method was immunoSEQ multiplex PCR. The data show some 330,000 clones, with 9.5% to 11% seen just once and roughly 0.016% held by the top ten. Sequenced: naive CD4+ T cells from blood. These receptors were collected from a woman aged 25-40 years in good health.

Only a few counts were recorded for this clone. The rearrangement joins TRBV30 to TRBJ2-1, with 9 bases identical to TRBD1. The CDR3 is made up of 13 amino acids. The germline gives CDR1 GTSNPN, CDR2 SVGIG (reference sequence). With 3 bases clipped from V and 6 bases from J, the junction kept 3 bases outside the gene matches. In nucleotides, the CDR3 is TGTGCCTGGAGGACAGGGGGAGGCAATGAGCAGTTCTTC. This translates into CAWRTGGGNEQFF.

The rearrangement uses TRBV2 and TRBJ2-6, with a tentative D call TRBD1 (6 bases). CDR1 and CDR2 (germline): SNHLY, FYNNEI. V was clipped by 5 bases and J by 2 bases, with 16 bases between them. This CDR3 has 17 amino acids. The CDR3 loop reads CASSSQGYYPGANVLTF. Here the CDR3 DNA reads TGTGCCAGCAGTTCACAGGGTTATTATCCTGGGGCCAACGTCCTGACTTTC.

This rearrangement joins TRBV25-1 to TRBJ2-4, with 10 positions matching TRBD1. The CDR3 runs 14 residues. Germline-derived CDR1 and CDR2 are MGHDK and SYGVNS. V lost 4 bases and J lost 7; bases outside the gene matches: 4. The CDR3 is CASSVVGQGNIQYF. The DNA for the CDR3 is TGTGCCAGCAGTGTCGTGGGACAGGGGAACATTCAGTACTTC.

At least ten counts were recorded for this clone. The rearrangement links TRBV7-9 to TRBJ2-1; maybe TRBD1 (6 bases). The germline V and J ends were trimmed by 5 bases and 4 bases, with 9 bases remaining between them. The CDR3 length is 13 residues. Germline CDR1 SEHNR, CDR2 FQNEAQ (reference sequence). In DNA, the CDR3 is TGTGCCAGCAGCCCGGGACAATACAATGAGCAGTTCTTC. It is translated as CASSPGQYNEQFF.

The chain has TRBV5-1 and TRBJ2-2, with D possibly matching TRBD1 (5 bases). V was pared by 0 bases and J by 2 bases, with 11 bases between. This CDR3 region has 16 residues. Germline CDR1 SGHRS, CDR2 YFSETQ. The CDR3 DNA reads TGCGCCAGCAGCTTGGGTCCAGGGCTTAACACCGGGGAGCTGTTTTTT. Protein product: CASSLGPGLNTGELFF. The whole variable domain, remainder taken from reference TRBV5-1 and TRBJ2-2, is KAGVTQTPRYLIKTRGQQVTLSCSPISGHRSVSWYQQTPGQGLQFLFEYFSETQRNKGNFPGRFSGRQFSNSRSEMNVSTLELGDSALYLCASSLGPGLNTGELFFGEGSRLTVL.

This sequence joins TRBV5-4 and TRBJ2-5, with 10 bases lining up with TRBD2. Germline lookup yields CDR1 SGHNT and CDR2 YYREEE (reference sequence). Germline trimming cut 5 bases from V and 1 base from J; bases unmatched to any gene: 5. The CDR3 contains 15 residues. CDR3 sequence reads: CASRAGTSAQETQYF. The CDR3 DNA reads as TGTGCCAGCAGAGCCGGGACTAGCGCCCAAGAGACCCAGTACTTC.

The chain has TRBV5-4 and TRBJ2-1; TRBD2 might be the D (6 bases). The CDR3 runs 14 residues. Trimming left V 7 bases short and J 7 bases short, with 18 bases between. Germline CDR1 reads SGHNT; CDR2 reads YYREEE (reference sequence). In DNA, the CDR3 is TGTGCCAGCTCCCAGGGAGGAACGGGAAATGAGCAGTTCTTC. Protein sequence: CASSQGGTGNEQFF.

This clone was seen a handful of times. The chain carries TRBV5-6 and TRBJ2-3; 10 positions agree with TRBD2. The V gene's germline CDR1 is SGHDT and CDR2 YYEEEE. The J segment lost 3 bases and the V segment lost 4 bases, leaving 5 bases of the junction unmatched. The CDR3 loop spans 15 amino acids. The CDR3 protein is CASSQISGRTDTQYF. DNA for the CDR3: TGTGCCAGCAGCCAAATTAGCGGGAGGACAGATACGCAGTATTTT.